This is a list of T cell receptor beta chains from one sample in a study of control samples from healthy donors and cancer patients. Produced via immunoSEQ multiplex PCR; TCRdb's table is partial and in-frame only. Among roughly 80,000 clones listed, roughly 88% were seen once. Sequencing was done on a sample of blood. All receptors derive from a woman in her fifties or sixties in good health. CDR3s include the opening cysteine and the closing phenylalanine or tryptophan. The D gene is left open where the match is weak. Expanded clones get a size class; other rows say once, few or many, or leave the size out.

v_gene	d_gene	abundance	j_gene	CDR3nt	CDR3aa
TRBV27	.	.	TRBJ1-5	TGTGCCAGCAGTTTAACGGCTAACAGTCTTAGCAATCAGCCCCAGCATTTT	CASSLTANSLSNQPQHF
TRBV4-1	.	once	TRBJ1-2	TGCGCCAGCAGCCAAGGTAGCGGAGCTAACTATGGCTACACCTTC	CASSQGSGANYGYTF
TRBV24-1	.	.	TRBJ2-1	TGTGCCACCAGTGATTTGCGGTCAGGGGACTACAATGAGCAGTTCTTC	CATSDLRSGDYNEQFF
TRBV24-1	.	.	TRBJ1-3	TGTGCCACCAGTGACCAGGGGATCTCTGGAAACACCATATATTTT	CATSDQGISGNTIYF
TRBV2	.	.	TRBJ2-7	TGTGCCAGCAGTGGGCACTCCGAGCAGTACTTC	CASSGHSEQYF
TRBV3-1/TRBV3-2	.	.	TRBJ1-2	TGTGCCAGCAGCCAAGGGGTTAACTATGGCTACACCTTC	CASSQGVNYGYTF
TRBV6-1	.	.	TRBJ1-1	TGTGCCAGCAGTGAAAGGGGTGAGGGCACTGAAGCTTTCTTT	CASSERGEGTEAFF
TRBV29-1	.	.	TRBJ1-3	TGCAGCGTTGCAGTCAGCTCTGGAAACACCATATATTTT	CSVAVSSGNTIYF
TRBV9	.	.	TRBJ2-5	TGTGCCAGCAGCGTAGAGGCGGAGCTTCAAGAGACCCAGTACTTC	CASSVEAELQETQYF
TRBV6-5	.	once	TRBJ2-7	TGTGCCAGCGAGCGGAGCAAAGGATCTTACGAGCAGTACTTC	CASERSKGSYEQYF
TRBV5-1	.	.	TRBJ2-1	TGCGCCAGCAGCTTGTCGGCAGGGGACTACAATGAGCAGTTCTTC	CASSLSAGDYNEQFF
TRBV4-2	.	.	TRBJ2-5	TGTGCCAGCAGCCAAGAGCCCCCAGACTCATACCTAGAAGAGACCCAGTACTTC	CASSQEPPDSYLEETQYF
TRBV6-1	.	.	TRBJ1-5	TGTGCCAGCAGTGAAACGTGGATTTACCAGCCCCAGCATTTT	CASSETWIYQPQHF
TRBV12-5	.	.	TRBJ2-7	TGTGCTAGTGCCTCAGGGGGGGCCTACGAGCAGTACTTC	CASASGGAYEQYF
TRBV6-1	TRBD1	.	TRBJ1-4	TGTGCCAGCAGTGGCTTTTGGGGACAGGGTATGGAAAAACTGTTTTTT	CASSGFWGQGMEKLFF
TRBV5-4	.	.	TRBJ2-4	TGTGCCAGCAGCCTGGCCGGGACCAAAAACATTCAGTACTTC	CASSLAGTKNIQYF
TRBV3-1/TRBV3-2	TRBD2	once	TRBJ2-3	TGTGCCAGCAGTACCGGGGGGGCAGATACGCAGTATTTT	CASSTGGADTQYF
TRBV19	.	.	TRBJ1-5	TGTGCCAGTAGTATGGTAGGGCAGCCCCAGCCCCAGCATTTT	CASSMVGQPQPQHF
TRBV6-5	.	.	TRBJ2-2	TGTGCCAGCAGTTTTCTAATCGGCGGGGAGCTGTTTTTT	CASSFLIGGELFF
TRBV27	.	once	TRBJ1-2	TGTGCCAGCAGTGCCCTGAGGTCGGGGGCTGCTAACTATGGCTACACCTTC	CASSALRSGAANYGYTF